These 12 T cell receptor beta chains were sequenced from one sample in a study of blood T cells in healthy people across ages. Through a sample-barcoded 5' primer and a J-beta primer mix, a second PCR was run for roughly 6 to 11 cycles. TCRdb re-derived calls from the 5' RACE reads in MiXCR, one entry per CDR3 protein. The sample gives hundreds of thousands of distinct CDR3 sequences, 25% to 30% of which show up once; around 15% is in the top ten. The sample taken for sequencing was blood. These receptors came from a woman older than 75 in good health.

Regarding this clonotype: The junction does not match germline at one end; this may be a read error. The CDR3 sequence: CASRLGEGSETQYF. The DNA of the CDR3 is TGTGCCAGCAGGTTAGGGGAGGGTTCGGAGACCCAGTACTTC. The J gene is TRBJ2-5, the V gene TRBV12-3 or TRBV12-4; 7 bases map to TRBD2. The CDR3 loop spans 14 amino acids.

The rearrangement joins TRBV7-6 to TRBJ1-1; 10 bases are shared with TRBD1. CDR1 and CDR2 (germline): SGHVS, FNYEAQ. The length of the CDR3 is 16 residues. The V gene end was trimmed by 3 bases and the J gene end by 4 bases; junction bases not matched to a gene: 8. The CDR3 sequence: CASSLAGQGRSTEAFF. The DNA of the CDR3 is TGTGCCAGCAGCTTGGCGGGACAGGGGCGATCCACTGAAGCTTTCTTT.

This clonotype was counted many times. The genes are TRBV5-1 and TRBJ2-2; TRBD1 matches at 9 bases. With 3 bases clipped from V and 7 bases from J, the junction kept 10 bases outside the gene matches. The CDR3 totals 16 residues. Germline assignment: CDR1 SGHRS and CDR2 YFSETQ. CDR3 in amino acids: CASSSGTGNRVGELFF. CDR3 bases: TGCGCCAGCAGCTCCGGGACAGGGAATCGTGTCGGGGAGCTGTTTTTT.

On this clonotype: At one boundary the junction diverges from the germline segment, which might be a read error. The V gene is TRBV7-9, the J gene TRBJ2-5; no definite D call. The closer fit of TRBJ2-1 to the DNA end suggests the J call may be wrong. The CDR3 runs 14 residues. Germline V gives CDR1 SEHNR, CDR2 FQNEAQ (reference sequence). Here the CDR3 DNA reads TGTACCAGCAGCCCCTGGACGGCTCAAGAGACCCAGTTCTTC. Translating gives CTSSPWTAQETQFF.

This clonotype occurred many times. This chain joins TRBV27 and TRBJ2-5; 7 bases line up with TRBD2. The CDR3 runs to 14 residues. CDR1 and CDR2 (germline): MNHEY, SMNVEV (reference sequence). J was trimmed by 2 bases and V by 8 bases; bases with no gene match: 8. The CDR3 nucleotides read TGTGCCAGCCGTGGGGGGGGTTGGCAAGAGACCCAGTACTTC. This translates into CASRGGGWQETQYF.

This sequence joins TRBV18 and TRBJ2-5; TRBD1 agrees at 12 bases. Near its end, the DNA agrees better with TRBJ2-1, so the J call may be wrong. This CDR3 region has 18 residues. Germline assignment: CDR1 KGHSH and CDR2 LQKENI. The CDR3 DNA is TGTGCCAGCTCCCACATGGGACAGGGGGCAGGTAGGCAAGAGACCCAGTTCTTC. This codes for CASSHMGQGAGRQETQFF.

A few counts support this clonotype. Since a much larger clone is just one base distant, this may be a read error. Here the CDR3 reads CASSEHTAGSYEQYF. The CDR3 coding sequence is TGTGCCAGCAGCGAACACACGGCGGGTAGCTACGAGCAGTACTTC. V gene TRBV11-2 combines with J gene TRBJ2-7; tentatively, D is TRBD2 (5 bases). The CDR3 runs to 15 residues. V dropped 5 bases and J dropped 3 bases, with 17 bases sitting between them. From germline, CDR1 is SGHAT and CDR2 FQNNGV. The whole variable domain, remainder taken from reference TRBV11-2 and TRBJ2-7, is EAGVAQSPRYKIIEKRQSVAFWCNPISGHATLYWYQQILGQGPKLLIQFQNNGVVDDSQLPKDRFSAERLKGVDSTLKIQPAKLEDSAVYLCASSEHTAGSYEQYFGPGTRLTVT.

In this sample, this clonotype turned up many times. V is TRBV29-1 and J is TRBJ1-2, with D unclear. Germline V gives CDR1 SQVTM, CDR2 ANQGSEA. The CDR3 spans 11 residues. The CDR3 here is CITSHLYGYTF. In nucleotides, the CDR3 is TGCATCACTTCCCATCTTTATGGCTACACCTTC.

This clonotype was seen many times. The CDR3 is CASSLGGTSPSYEQYF. CDR3 nucleotide sequence: TGTGCCAGCAGCTTAGGAGGAACTAGCCCATCCTACGAGCAGTACTTC. This chain links TRBV7-2 with TRBJ2-7; tentative D call: TRBD2 (6 bases). V was shortened by 1 base and J by 1 base, with 14 bases between the two germline ends. The CDR3 is 16 amino acids. Germline CDR1 is SGHTA and CDR2 is FQGNSA.

About this clonotype: This is likely a read error, given that the CDR3 carries no conserved phenylalanine or tryptophan at its end. This chain uses TRBV6-2 or TRBV6-3 with TRBJ1-1; 9 nucleotides agree with TRBD1. In germline, CDR1 is MNHEY, CDR2 SVGEGT. V shed 4 bases, J shed 9 bases, and the junction held 9 bases outside the gene matches. The CDR3 totals 14 residues. CDR3 amino acids: CASSSPGQGGKAFL. For the CDR3, the DNA is TGTGCCAGCAGTTCTCCGGGACAGGGAGGTAAAGCTTTCTTG.

The chain joins TRBV5-5 to TRBJ1-1; tentative D call: TRBD1 (5 bases). The germline CDR1 and CDR2 sequences are SGHKS and YYEKEE (reference sequence). V lost 0 bases and J 4 bases, leaving 16 bases between the germline ends. CDR3 size: 16 residues. The CDR3 loop reads CASSLGLGVRVTEAFF. The CDR3 nucleotides read TGTGCCAGCAGCTTGGGGTTGGGGGTGAGGGTCACTGAAGCTTTCTTT.

This rearrangement joins TRBV3-1 to TRBJ2-5; a possible D gene is TRBD2 (5 bases). This CDR3 contains 15 residues. Germline V CDR1 and CDR2: LGHDT, YNNKEL (reference sequence). V gave up 2 bases and J gave up 11 bases, with 21 bases separating them. The chain's CDR3 is CASSQSSSGRNEQYF. CDR3 in DNA: TGTGCCAGCAGCCAAAGTAGTTCGGGAAGGAATGAGCAGTACTTC.